This T cell receptor beta chain was profiled in a study of CD8 T cells in ankylosing spondylitis. Study-level results: Ankylosing spondylitis blood seemed to carry a telltale TCR beta motif made of several highly homologous variants. As for the disease-linked clones, they showed a CD8+ phenotype and occurred at relatively low frequencies in peripheral blood. Within matched ankylosing spondylitis synovial fluid, disease-linked clones were reportedly significantly enriched. Certain motif variants had earlier appeared in reactive arthritis synovial fluid and blood.

The germline CDR1 and CDR2 sequences are SQVTM and ANQGSEA. Losses at the gene ends were 6 bases for V and 4 bases for J; bases not matched to a gene: 3. The CDR3 totals 14 residues. For this clonotype: Its antigen is undetermined.

As the method for making TCR beta libraries, quantitative 5'-RACE with molecular barcodes was used. TCRdb reprocessed the 5' RACE reads with MiXCR, giving one entry per CDR3 protein. The repertoire holds around 540,000 distinct CDR3 sequences, roughly 13% seen once, with almost 7% in the top ten. The sequencing input was blood, either unsorted or a sorted T cell fraction (not recorded which). V is TRBV29-1 and J is TRBJ2-3; TRBD2 matches 14 bases. The sequence was collected from a male donor with ankylosing spondylitis. The CDR3 coding sequence is TGCAGCGTCGGGACTAGCGGGAGCCCAGATACGCAGTATTTT. It is translated as CSVGTSGSPDTQYF.